The source of this T cell receptor beta chain is a study of HIV-infected children after antiretroviral therapy interruption. Study in general: Children were on planned treatment interruption or continuous treatment. Study-wide results and limits: Minor non-naive CD45RA+ populations, like EMRA or stem memory, might contaminate naive sorts.

This clonotype came up many times. The antigen is unknown. Unique molecular identifiers were included in an RNA-based 3' RACE TCR library. Each CDR3 protein gets one entry after TCRdb re-called the 3' RACE reads with MiXCR. The repertoire holds some 40,000 distinct CDR3 sequences, with 6.5% as singletons. As to treatment: PENTA 11 planned treatment interruption arm or continuous ART arm. Naive CD4+ CD45RA+ CD45RO- T cells were sorted from thawed PBMCs. CDR1 is LGHDT, CDR2 YNNKEL, per germline (reference sequence). Trimming removed 4 bases from V and 6 bases from J, with 16 bases in between. The CDR3 has 14 amino acids.

This clonotype originated in a pool of human donors with HIV. The chain recombines TRBV3-1 with TRBJ2-7, with D perhaps matching TRBD1 (5 bases). The sequencing here drew on CD45RA+ CD4+ T cells from PBMCs, pooled from several time points, taken from a donor given antiretroviral therapy, either interrupted or continuous. Subset indicated: naive CD4+ CD45RA+ CD45RO- T cells. CDR3 in amino acids: CASSRSVGEFEQYF. In DNA, the CDR3 is TGTGCCAGCAGCCGGTCGGTAGGGGAATTCGAGCAGTACTTC.